The 20 T cell receptor beta chains reported below all come from one sample, sequenced in a study of blood T cell repertoires in COVID-19. Using immunoSEQ multiplex PCR, the repertoire was profiled, and TCRdb retains in-frame clones only, with some absent. The sample has about 200,000 clones, around 83% seen once. The sample was peripheral blood. Every receptor here comes from a woman between 45 and 60 years old with COVID-19, enrolled during active disease.

The sample holds one count of this clone. The chain couples TRBV12-3 or TRBV12-4 to TRBJ2-5; D is uncertain. CDR3 size: 13 residues. V lost 6 bases, J lost 1 base, and 9 bases lay in between. The CDR3 DNA reads TGTGCCAGCAGACCGTCCAGCCAAGAGACCCAGTACTTC. As protein: CASRPSSQETQYF.

This clone was observed a single time. The rearrangement uses TRBV5-6 and TRBJ1-1; 8 bases fit TRBD1. V shed 3 bases, J shed 2 bases, and the junction held 6 bases outside the gene matches. The CDR3 is 15 residues long. Germline CDR1 reads SGHDT; CDR2 reads YYEEEE. In nucleotides, the CDR3 is TGTGCCAGCAGCTCCCTCGGGACAGGAAACACTGAAGCTTTCTTT. Amino acid sequence: CASSSLGTGNTEAFF.

This clone was observed a handful of times. This chain uses TRBV4-1 with TRBJ1-2, with D perhaps TRBD1 (5 bases). Germline V lookup: CDR1 MGHRA, CDR2 YSYEKL. CDR3 length: 13 residues. V lost 4 bases and J 4 bases, leaving 10 bases between the germline ends. The CDR3 sequence is CASSPQDLYGYTF. In DNA, the CDR3 is TGCGCCAGCAGCCCACAGGATCTCTATGGCTACACCTTC.

This clone was seen only a few times. This chain uses TRBV3-1 (or the pseudogene TRBV3-2) with TRBJ2-5; D gene unclear. V shed 1 base and J shed 4 bases, with 4 bases lying between them. The V gene's germline CDR1 is LGHDT and CDR2 YNNKEL (reference sequence). CDR3 size: 12 residues. The CDR3 nucleotides read TGTGCCAGCAGCCAAGGCAGAGAGACCCAGTACTTC. This gives the protein CASSQGRETQYF.

The rearrangement joins TRBV18 to TRBJ2-3, with 8 bases that match TRBD1. V shed 3 bases and J 1 base; nucleotides not matched to a gene: 3. Per the germline V gene, CDR1 is KGHSH and CDR2 is LQKENI. This CDR3 spans 15 amino acids. CDR3 sequence reads: CASSPSDRGTDTQYF. As DNA, the CDR3 is TGTGCCAGCTCACCTTCGGACAGGGGCACAGATACGCAGTATTTT.

The J gene is TRBJ1-1, the V gene TRBV11-2, with a tentative D call TRBD1 (6 bases). This CDR3 contains 12 residues. The germline gives CDR1 SGHAT, CDR2 FQNNGV. Between the trimmed V and J ends, which lost 3 bases and 14 bases, there was a span of 16 bases. The CDR3 protein is CASSLGGRVPFF. The CDR3 DNA is TGTGCCAGCAGCTTGGGGGGGCGGGTTCCCTTCTTT.

The rearrangement joins TRBV10-2 to TRBJ1-4; 8 bases line up with TRBD1. Germline CDR1 and CDR2: WSHSY and SAAADI. V was clipped by 8 bases and J by 0 bases; unmatched bases: 14. The CDR3 runs 18 residues. CDR3 residues: CASRGGTGNLATNEKLFF. The CDR3 DNA follows: TGCGCCAGCCGTGGCGGGACAGGAAACCTCGCAACTAATGAAAAACTGTTTTTT.

The chain carries TRBV11-2 and TRBJ1-1; 7 bases match TRBD1. The CDR3 consists of 13 residues. After removal of 5 bases from V and 3 bases from J, the junction contained 3 bases not matched to a gene. The germline V gene has CDR1 SGHAT and CDR2 FQNNGV. The CDR3 DNA follows: TGTGCCAGCAGCACACAGGGGTACACTGAAGCTTTCTTT. Its protein is CASSTQGYTEAFF.

The genes are TRBV30 and TRBJ2-2; the match to TRBD1 covers 8 bases. The CDR3 is 13 amino acids. After removal of 8 bases from V and 1 base from J, the junction contained 3 bases not matched to a gene. Germline V gene data show CDR1 as GTSNPN and CDR2 as SVGIG (reference sequence). DNA for the CDR3: TGTGCCGGGGGACAGGAGAACACCGGGGAGCTGTTTTTT. As protein: CAGGQENTGELFF.

This sequence joins TRBV9 and TRBJ2-2; possibly TRBD2 for D (6 bases). The germline CDR1 and CDR2 sequences are SGDLS and YYNGEE. The CDR3 is 16 amino acids. Trimming removed 0 bases from V and 1 base from J, with 10 bases in between. CDR3 in amino acids: CASSVGTSRNTGELFF. DNA for the CDR3: TGTGCCAGCAGCGTAGGAACTAGCAGGAACACCGGGGAGCTGTTTTTT.

This rearrangement joins TRBV5-4 to TRBJ1-1; maybe TRBD1 (5 bases). Trimming pared 0 bases from V and 4 bases from J, leaving 10 bases between. The CDR3 length is 14 residues. The germline CDR1 and CDR2 sequences are SGHNT and YYREEE (reference sequence). The CDR3: CASSLGGGVTEAFF. The CDR3, as DNA: TGTGCCAGCAGCTTGGGGGGAGGGGTCACTGAAGCTTTCTTT.

CDR3 DNA: TGTGCCAGCAGCGCTCGGGGGAAGGCGGAGACCCAGTACTTC. Encoded protein: CASSARGKAETQYF. The chain recombines TRBV7-8 with TRBJ2-5; possibly TRBD2 for D (6 bases). V lost 5 bases and J lost 5, with 15 bases in between. The CDR3 totals 14 residues. Germline CDR1 is SGHVS and CDR2 is FQNEAQ.

This clone was seen a handful of times. In DNA, the CDR3 is TGTGCCAGCAGCTTAGACAGGGGCGTATCTGGAAACACCATATATTTT. Protein product: CASSLDRGVSGNTIYF. The rearrangement uses TRBV7-8 and TRBJ1-3; TRBD1 matches at 7 bases. The CDR3 is 16 amino acids. J lost 1 base, V lost 1 base, and 4 bases had no gene match. Germline-derived CDR1 and CDR2 are SGHVS and FQNEAQ. Complete variable domain (other parts from reference TRBV7-8 and TRBJ1-3): GAGVSQSPRYKVAKRGQDVALRCDPISGHVSLFWYQQALGQGPEFLTYFQNEAQLDKSGLPSDRFFAERPEGSVSTLKIQRTQQEDSAVYLCASSLDRGVSGNTIYFGEGSWLTVV.

The chain employs TRBV10-1 and TRBJ2-1, with 7 bases identical to TRBD2. Trimming took 2 bases from V and 2 from J; bases not matched to a gene: 3. Germline CDR1 is WNHNN and CDR2 is SYGVQD (reference sequence). This CDR3 has 15 residues. The CDR3 loop is CASSETSAPYNEQFF. In DNA form, the CDR3 reads TGCGCCAGCAGTGAGACTAGCGCTCCCTACAATGAGCAGTTCTTC.

The genes are TRBV6-1 and TRBJ1-6; D may be TRBD1 (5 bases). Trimming took off 4 bases at V and 9 bases at J, with 19 bases between the two ends. Germline CDR1 and CDR2: MNHNS and SASEGT. The CDR3 loop spans 16 amino acids. The DNA of the CDR3 is TGTGCCAGCAGTGGGTTTCGGGGGGGAAAGTTTTCACCCCTCCACTTT. It encodes CASSGFRGGKFSPLHF.

The chain couples TRBV9 to TRBJ1-2, with D perhaps TRBD1 (5 bases). Trimming stripped 0 bases from V and 3 bases from J, with 18 bases between. CDR1 and CDR2 (germline): SGDLS, YYNGEE. The CDR3 runs 17 residues. CDR3 loop: CASSVVGGGTGHYGYTF. The CDR3 DNA follows: TGTGCCAGCAGCGTAGTAGGTGGGGGGACGGGACACTATGGCTACACCTTC.

The chain employs TRBV11-3 and TRBJ1-6; perhaps TRBD1 as D (5 bases). The CDR3 is 14 amino acids. Germline loops: CDR1 SGHNT, CDR2 YENEEA. The ends were cut back, 5 bases at V and 7 bases at J, with 12 bases in the middle. The CDR3, as DNA: TGTGCCAGCAGCGCCAGGGTACTCAATTCACCCCTCCACTTT. Its protein is CASSARVLNSPLHF.

This chain connects TRBV11-1 to TRBJ1-1; tentatively, D is TRBD1 (5 bases). The V gene lost 5 bases and the J gene lost 8 bases, with 18 bases spanning the gap. This CDR3 contains 14 residues. Germline CDR1 is SGHAT and CDR2 is FQDESV (reference sequence). CDR3 residues: CASSPGWGLEEAFF. The CDR3 coding sequence is TGTGCCAGCAGCCCAGGGTGGGGACTCGAGGAAGCTTTCTTT.

The chain has TRBV30 and TRBJ1-1; TRBD1 is a possible D gene (5 bases). V dropped 3 bases and J dropped 7 bases, with 15 bases sitting between them. The CDR3 spans 13 residues. Germline CDR1 is GTSNPN and CDR2 is SVGIG (reference sequence). The CDR3 region is CAWSEIQGGEAFF. CDR3 in DNA: TGTGCCTGGAGCGAAATCCAGGGAGGTGAAGCTTTCTTT.

This chain uses TRBV28 with TRBJ1-1, with 9 bases fitting TRBD1. This CDR3 has 15 amino acids. The V segment lost 2 bases and the J segment 6 bases; nucleotides outside the gene matches: 7. Germline CDR1 reads MDHEN; CDR2 reads SYDVKM. The chain's CDR3 is CASSLRGTGRAEAFF. The CDR3 DNA sequence: TGTGCCAGCAGTTTAAGGGGGACAGGGAGGGCTGAAGCTTTCTTT.